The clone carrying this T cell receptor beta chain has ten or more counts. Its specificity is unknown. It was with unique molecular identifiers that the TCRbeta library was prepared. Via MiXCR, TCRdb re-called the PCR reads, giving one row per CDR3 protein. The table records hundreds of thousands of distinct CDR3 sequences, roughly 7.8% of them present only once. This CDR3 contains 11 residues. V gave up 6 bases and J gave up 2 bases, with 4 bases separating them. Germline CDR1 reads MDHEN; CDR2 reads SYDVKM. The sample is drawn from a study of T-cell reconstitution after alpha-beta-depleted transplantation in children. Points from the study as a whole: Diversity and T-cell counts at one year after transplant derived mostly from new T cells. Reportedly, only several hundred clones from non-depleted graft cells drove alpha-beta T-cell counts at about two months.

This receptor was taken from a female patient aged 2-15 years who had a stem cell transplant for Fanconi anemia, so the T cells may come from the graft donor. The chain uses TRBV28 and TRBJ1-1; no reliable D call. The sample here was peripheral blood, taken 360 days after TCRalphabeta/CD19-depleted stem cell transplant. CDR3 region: CASRSNTEAFF. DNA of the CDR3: TGTGCCAGCAGGTCTAACACTGAAGCTTTCTTT.